This T cell receptor (beta chain) was profiled in a study of shared clonotypes between healthy human individuals. Broader study findings: Generation of non-shared clonotypes was less probable than generation of clonotypes shared by all four donors. Naive subsets tended to show greater estimated richness than memory subsets.

TCRdb keeps only in-frame clones here, not all; method: immunoSEQ multiplex PCR. The sample lists 1.6 million or so clones; roughly 95% were seen once. For this clone: Its antigen is unidentified.

Germline CDR1 SGHTA, CDR2 FQGNSA. There are 15 residues in the CDR3. V shed 5 bases and J 6 bases; nucleotides not matched to a gene: 10. The split of CD4+ cells yielded CD45RA+ naive and CD45RA-negative memory subsets. The chain carries TRBV7-2 and TRBJ2-3; TRBD2 matches 8 bases. Sequenced sample: naive CD4+ T cells sorted from blood. The subset was: CD45RA+ positively selected. The sequence came from a man aged 30 to 45 in good health. The CDR3 protein is CASSTSLAEADTQYF. Written as DNA, the CDR3 is TGTGCCAGCAGCACCTCACTAGCGGAGGCGGATACGCAGTATTTT.